These 9 T cell receptor beta chains originate from one sample sequenced in a study of naive and memory T cell subsets. Points from the study as a whole: A few larger clonotypes appeared in naive repertoires, especially CD8, possibly memory cells re-expressing CD45RA.

No antigen is known for these receptors. Two oligonucleotides, mixed equimolar, formed the beta constant-region primer covering TRBC1 and TRBC2. Nested alpha and beta constant-region primers with the SP2 primer drove four PCR rounds on ligated cDNA. TCRdb re-derived calls from the UMI-ligation and nested PCR reads in MiXCR, one entry per CDR3 protein. The table lists roughly 140,000 distinct CDR3 sequences, 15% to 25% of them singletons. The sequenced material came from naive CD8+ T cells from blood. Receptor source: a human donor in good health.

A few counts support this clonotype. This chain uses TRBV5-4 with TRBJ2-7; TRBD1 agrees at 8 bases. J gave up 0 bases and V 4 bases, and 6 bases lay outside the gene matches. The CDR3 is 15 residues long. Germline lookup yields CDR1 SGHNT and CDR2 YYREEE (reference sequence). For the CDR3, the DNA is TGTGCCAGCAGCCCGTACAGGGGGAGCTCCTACGAGCAGTACTTC. It specifies CASSPYRGSSYEQYF.

This clonotype turned up a few times. The chain recombines TRBV5-1 with TRBJ1-5; a weak D match, TRBD1 (5 bases). Germline lookup yields CDR1 SGHRS and CDR2 YFSETQ. This CDR3 spans 15 amino acids. Deletions cut 0 bases from V and 1 base from J, with 8 bases between. CDR3 in amino acids: CASSLEGRSNQPQHF. In nucleotides, the CDR3 is TGCGCCAGCAGCTTGGAGGGGCGAAGCAATCAGCCCCAGCATTTT.

The V gene is TRBV6-5, the J gene TRBJ2-3; possibly TRBD1 for D (7 bases). Trimming left V 6 bases short and J 1 base short, with 20 bases between. The length of the CDR3 is 17 residues. Germline V CDR1 and CDR2: MNHEY, SVGAGI. CDR3 residues: CASSSGFQGEGTDTQYF. The CDR3 DNA sequence: TGTGCCAGCAGCTCCGGGTTCCAGGGGGAGGGCACAGATACGCAGTATTTT.

This clonotype came up a few times. The chain is built from TRBV5-1 and TRBJ1-1; TRBD1 might be the D (6 bases). V shed 0 bases and J shed 5 bases, with 11 bases lying between them. The CDR3 spans 14 residues. The germline gives CDR1 SGHRS, CDR2 YFSETQ. CDR3 DNA: TGCGCCAGCAGCTTGGAGGCAGGGGTTACTGAAGCTTTCTTT. This encodes CASSLEAGVTEAFF.

This CDR3 is CASRPGQGHYEQYF. The CDR3 DNA reads TGCGCCAGCAGGCCGGGACAGGGGCATTACGAGCAGTACTTC. V is TRBV10-2 and J is TRBJ2-7; 10 nucleotides line up with TRBD1. The ends lost 6 bases at V and 4 bases at J; junction bases unmatched: 6. CDR1 and CDR2 (germline): WSHSY, SAAADI. The CDR3 spans 14 residues.

This rearrangement joins TRBV20-1 to TRBJ2-2, with 9 bases matching TRBD1. The V gene's germline CDR1 is DFQATT and CDR2 SNEGSKA (reference sequence). The V gene end was trimmed by 6 bases and the J gene end by 4 bases; junction bases not matched to a gene: 12. This CDR3 region has 16 residues. Here the CDR3 DNA reads TGCAGTGCGCCTTCCCCGGGACAGGGCCTCACCGGGGAGCTGTTTTTT. This sequence encodes CSAPSPGQGLTGELFF.

This chain joins TRBV5-1 and TRBJ2-7; 9 positions agree with TRBD2. Germline V CDR1 and CDR2: SGHRS, YFSETQ. Unmatched junction bases numbered 6, after V lost 0 bases and J lost 2 bases. The CDR3 contains 16 residues. CDR3 sequence reads: CASSLVSASGTYEQYF. In nucleotides, the CDR3 is TGCGCCAGCAGCTTGGTGTCGGCTAGCGGGACCTACGAGCAGTACTTC. Full variable domain (remainder filled in from reference TRBV5-1 and TRBJ2-7): KAGVTQTPRYLIKTRGQQVTLSCSPISGHRSVSWYQQTPGQGLQFLFEYFSETQRNKGNFPGRFSGRQFSNSRSEMNVSTLELGDSALYLCASSLVSASGTYEQYFGPGTRLTVT.

Only a few counts were recorded for this clonotype. J is TRBJ2-1 and V is TRBV7-8; 11 nucleotides line up with TRBD2. The germline V gene has CDR1 SGHVS and CDR2 FQNEAQ. J was trimmed by 13 bases and V by 5 bases; bases with no gene match: 10. The CDR3 runs to 14 residues. As DNA, the CDR3 is TGTGCCAGCAGCCCACTCACTAGCGGGAGATATCAGTTCTTC. Protein: CASSPLTSGRYQFF.

This clonotype was observed a handful of times. This chain links TRBV3-1 with TRBJ2-2; a weak D match, TRBD1 (8 bases). Germline lookup yields CDR1 LGHDT and CDR2 YNNKEL (reference sequence). V was pared by 7 bases and J by 5 bases, with 20 bases between. The CDR3 is 16 residues long. In nucleotides, the CDR3 is TGTGCCAGCATTGGACAGGGAGGGTTTGGAACCGGGGAGCTGTTTTTT. It translates to CASIGQGGFGTGELFF.